Listed here are 10 T cell receptor beta chains from one sample, sequenced in a study of blood T cell repertoires in COVID-19. The table came from immunoSEQ multiplex PCR; TCRdb's copy has only in-frame clones and leaves some out. The sample carries about 250,000 clones, about 91% recorded once. The sample comprised PBMCs or T cells enriched from blood (not recorded which). These receptor sequences come from a woman aged 25 to 45 with acute COVID-19.

The count of this clone is one. J is TRBJ1-1 and V is TRBV5-4; weak D call: TRBD1 (5 bases). V was cut by 0 bases and J by 0 bases, with 9 bases left in between. Germline assignment: CDR1 SGHNT and CDR2 YYREEE (reference sequence). CDR3 length equals 15 residues. The chain's CDR3 is CASSLETVMNTEAFF. CDR3 nucleotides: TGTGCCAGCAGCTTGGAGACAGTAATGAACACTGAAGCTTTCTTT. The full variable domain, rest sourced from reference TRBV5-4 and TRBJ1-1, is ETGVTQSPTHLIKTRGQQVTLRCSSQSGHNTVSWYQQALGQGPQFIFQYYREEENGRGNFPPRFSGLQFPNYSSELNVNALELDDSALYLCASSLETVMNTEAFFGQGTRLTVV.

The chain recombines TRBV6-6 with TRBJ1-2, with TRBD1 identical over 8 bases. This CDR3 region has 16 residues. Germline V CDR1 and CDR2: MNHNY, SVGAGI (reference sequence). Trimming at V came to 5 bases and at J to 8 bases, leaving 16 bases not matched to a gene. The CDR3 sequence is CASSQTRSRTGKGYTF. CDR3 DNA: TGTGCCAGCAGTCAAACCCGATCTCGGACAGGGAAGGGCTACACCTTC.

J is TRBJ1-1 and V is TRBV27, with 12 bases matching TRBD1. There are 14 residues in the CDR3. V lost 1 base to trimming and J lost 10 bases; unmatched junction nucleotides: 4. Germline V lookup: CDR1 MNHEY, CDR2 SMNVEV (reference sequence). CDR3 nucleotide sequence: TGTGCCAGCAGTTTATTAGGGACAGGGGGCGGAGCTTTCTTT. Translation: CASSLLGTGGGAFF.

This chain joins TRBV5-1 and TRBJ2-1, with 11 bases lining up with TRBD1. Looked up from germline, CDR1 is SGHRS and CDR2 is YFSETQ. The CDR3 length is 15 residues. Trimming removed 4 bases from V and 4 bases from J; junction bases left unmatched: 4. CDR3 nucleotides: TGCGCCAGCAGCCTAGGGACAGGGGGGTACAATGAGCAGTTCTTC. Translation gives CASSLGTGGYNEQFF.

The chain employs TRBV7-9 and TRBJ1-1; D is unresolved. CDR3 size: 14 residues. Germline values: CDR1 SEHNR, CDR2 FQNEAQ (reference sequence). V lost 3 bases, J lost 2 bases, and 10 bases lay in between. This CDR3 is CASSFDSFNTEAFF. As DNA, the CDR3 is TGTGCCAGCAGCTTTGACTCATTTAACACTGAAGCTTTCTTT.

V and J are TRBV9 and TRBJ1-5, with D perhaps matching TRBD1 (6 bases). Deletions cut 10 bases from V and 9 bases from J, with 29 bases between. In germline, CDR1 is SGDLS, CDR2 YYNGEE. The CDR3 loop spans 16 amino acids. DNA of the CDR3: TGTGCCCGCCGCGGCGGGGGGGGGCAGTCAGACTTGCCCCAGCATTTT. It is translated as CARRGGGGQSDLPQHF. The whole variable domain, remainder taken from reference TRBV9 and TRBJ1-5, is DSGVTQTPKHLITATGQRVTLRCSPRSGDLSVYWYQQSLDQGLQFLIQYYNGEERAKGNILERFSAQQFPDLHSELNLSSLELGDSALYFCARRGGGGQSDLPQHFGDGTRLSIL.

The chain has TRBV21-1 and TRBJ1-1; TRBD1 was called by the table and not checked on the DNA. TRBV21-1 is flagged as a pseudogene. This CDR3 has 14 amino acids. CDR3 sequence: CASSPQGGNTEAFF. Written as DNA, the CDR3 is TGTGCCAGCAGCCCCCAGGGGGGGAACACTGAAGCTTTCTTT.

The J gene is TRBJ2-5, the V gene TRBV3-1 (or the pseudogene TRBV3-2); 8 bases agree with TRBD2. The germline gives CDR1 LGHDT, CDR2 YNNKEL (reference sequence). The CDR3 is 16 amino acids. The ends lost 3 bases at V and 5 bases at J; junction bases unmatched: 11. In DNA form, the CDR3 reads TGTGCCAGCAGCCAGTTTTCTCGGGGGGGCGGTGAGACCCAGTACTTC. As protein: CASSQFSRGGGETQYF.

The table lists this clone with a count of one. V gene TRBV2 combines with J gene TRBJ2-5, with D possibly being TRBD1 (6 bases). This CDR3 has 14 amino acids. Germline V gene data show CDR1 as SNHLY and CDR2 as FYNNEI. Trimming stripped 4 bases from V and 4 bases from J, with 13 bases between. The CDR3 spells CASSGDIRGETQYF. CDR3 in DNA: TGTGCCAGCAGTGGGGACATCAGGGGAGAGACCCAGTACTTC.

This chain connects TRBV5-5 to TRBJ2-1; tentative D call: TRBD1 (5 bases). CDR1 and CDR2 from the germline V gene are SGHKS and YYEKEE (reference sequence). Deletions cut 5 bases from V and 4 bases from J, with 13 bases between. This CDR3 has 14 residues. CDR3 amino acids: CASSSPTGYNEQFF. CDR3 in DNA: TGTGCCAGCAGTTCCCCCACAGGATACAATGAGCAGTTCTTC.